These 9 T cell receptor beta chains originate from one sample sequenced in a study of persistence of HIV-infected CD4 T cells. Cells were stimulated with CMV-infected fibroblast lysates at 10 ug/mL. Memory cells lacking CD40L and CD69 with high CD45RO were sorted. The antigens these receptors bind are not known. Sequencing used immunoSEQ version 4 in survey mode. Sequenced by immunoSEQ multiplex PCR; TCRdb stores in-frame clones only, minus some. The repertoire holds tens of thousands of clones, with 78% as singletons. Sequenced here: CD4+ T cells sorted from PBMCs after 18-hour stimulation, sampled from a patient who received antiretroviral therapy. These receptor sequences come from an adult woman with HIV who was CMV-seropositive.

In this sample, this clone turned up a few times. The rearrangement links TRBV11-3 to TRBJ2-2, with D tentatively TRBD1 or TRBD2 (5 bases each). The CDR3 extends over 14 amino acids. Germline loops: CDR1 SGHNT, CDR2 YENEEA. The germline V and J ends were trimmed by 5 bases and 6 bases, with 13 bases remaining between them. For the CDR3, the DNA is TGTGCCAGCAGCCGCCTCAGGGACGCCGGGGAGCTGTTTTTT. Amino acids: CASSRLRDAGELFF. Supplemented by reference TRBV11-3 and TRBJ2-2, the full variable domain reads EAGVVQSPRYKIIEKKQPVAFWCNPISGHNTLYWYLQNLGQGPELLIRYENEEAVDDSQLPKDRFSAERLKGVDSTLKIQPAELGDSAVYLCASSRLRDAGELFFGEGSRLTVL.

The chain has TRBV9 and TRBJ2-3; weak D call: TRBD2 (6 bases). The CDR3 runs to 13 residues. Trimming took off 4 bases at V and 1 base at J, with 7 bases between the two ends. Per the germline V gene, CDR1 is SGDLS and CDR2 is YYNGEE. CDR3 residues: CASSPGGTDTQYF. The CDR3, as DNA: TGTGCCAGCAGCCCGGGGGGCACAGATACGCAGTATTTT. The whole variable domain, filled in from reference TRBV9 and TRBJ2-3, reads DSGVTQTPKHLITATGQRVTLRCSPRSGDLSVYWYQQSLDQGLQFLIQYYNGEERAKGNILERFSAQQFPDLHSELNLSSLELGDSALYFCASSPGGTDTQYFGPGTRLTVL.

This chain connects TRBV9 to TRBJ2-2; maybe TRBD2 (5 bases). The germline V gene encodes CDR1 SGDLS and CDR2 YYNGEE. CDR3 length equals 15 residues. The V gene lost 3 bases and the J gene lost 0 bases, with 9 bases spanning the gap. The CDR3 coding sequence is TGTGCCAGCAGCGGAAGGACTGCGAACACCGGGGAGCTGTTTTTT. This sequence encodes CASSGRTANTGELFF.

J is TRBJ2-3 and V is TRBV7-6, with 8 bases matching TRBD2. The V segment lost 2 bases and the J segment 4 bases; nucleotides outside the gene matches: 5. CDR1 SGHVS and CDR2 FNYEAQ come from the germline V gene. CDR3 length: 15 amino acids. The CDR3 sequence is CASSLMDSGADTQYF. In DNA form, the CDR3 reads TGTGCCAGCAGCTTAATGGATAGCGGGGCAGATACGCAGTATTTT.

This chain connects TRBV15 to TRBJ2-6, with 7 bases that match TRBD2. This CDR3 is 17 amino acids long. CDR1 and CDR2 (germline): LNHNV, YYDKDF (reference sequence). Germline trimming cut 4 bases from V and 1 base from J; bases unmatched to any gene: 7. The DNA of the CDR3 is TGTGCCACCAGCACGAGCCTCGGGAGGTCTGGGGCCAACGTCCTGACTTTC. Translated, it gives CATSTSLGRSGANVLTF. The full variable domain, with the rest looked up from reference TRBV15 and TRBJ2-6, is DAMVIQNPRYQVTQFGKPVTLSCSQTLNHNVMYWYQQKSSQAPKLLFHYYDKDFNNEADTPDNFQSRRPNTSFCFLDIRSPGLGDTAMYLCATSTSLGRSGANVLTFGAGSRLTVL.

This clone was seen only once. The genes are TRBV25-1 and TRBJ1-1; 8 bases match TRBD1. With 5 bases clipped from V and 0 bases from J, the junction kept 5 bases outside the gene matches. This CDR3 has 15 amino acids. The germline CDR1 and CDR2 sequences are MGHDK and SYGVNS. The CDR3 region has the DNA TGTGCCAGCAGTTCGCAGGGGGCTCTGAACACTGAAGCTTTCTTT. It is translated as CASSSQGALNTEAFF.

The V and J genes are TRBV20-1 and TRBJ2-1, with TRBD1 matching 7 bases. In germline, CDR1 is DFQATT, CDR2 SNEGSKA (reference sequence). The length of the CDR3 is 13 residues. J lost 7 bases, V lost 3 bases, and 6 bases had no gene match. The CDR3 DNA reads TGCAGTGCTAGTGGCGACAGGGATAATGAGCAGTTCTTC. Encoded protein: CSASGDRDNEQFF.

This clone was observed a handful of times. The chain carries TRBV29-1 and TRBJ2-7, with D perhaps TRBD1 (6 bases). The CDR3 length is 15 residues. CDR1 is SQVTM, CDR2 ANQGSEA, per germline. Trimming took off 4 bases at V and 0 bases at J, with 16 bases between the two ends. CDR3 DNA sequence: TGCAGCGTTGGGACAGTGACCCTGGGCTCCTACGAGCAGTACGTC. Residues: CSVGTVTLGSYEQYV.

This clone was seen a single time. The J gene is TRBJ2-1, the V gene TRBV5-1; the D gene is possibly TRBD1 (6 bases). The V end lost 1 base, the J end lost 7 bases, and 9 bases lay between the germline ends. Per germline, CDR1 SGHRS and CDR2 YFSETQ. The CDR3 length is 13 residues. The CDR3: CASSLPQGNEQFF. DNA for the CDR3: TGCGCCAGCAGCTTGCCACAGGGTAATGAGCAGTTCTTC.